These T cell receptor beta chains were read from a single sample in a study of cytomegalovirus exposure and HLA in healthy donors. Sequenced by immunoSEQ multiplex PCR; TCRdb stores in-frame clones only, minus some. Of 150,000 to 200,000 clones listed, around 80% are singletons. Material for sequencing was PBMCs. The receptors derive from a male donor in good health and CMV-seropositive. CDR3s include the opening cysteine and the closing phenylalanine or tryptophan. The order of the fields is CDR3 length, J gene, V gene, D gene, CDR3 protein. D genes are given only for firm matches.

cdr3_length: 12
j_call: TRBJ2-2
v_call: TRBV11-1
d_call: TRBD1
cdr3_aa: CASRTGSGELFF

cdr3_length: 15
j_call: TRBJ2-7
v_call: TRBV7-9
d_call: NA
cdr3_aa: CASSPTEGALYEQYF

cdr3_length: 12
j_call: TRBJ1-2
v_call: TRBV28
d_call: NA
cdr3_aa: CASINRDYGYTF

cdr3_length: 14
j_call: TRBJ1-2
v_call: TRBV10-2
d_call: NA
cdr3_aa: CASSDGAPLGGYTF

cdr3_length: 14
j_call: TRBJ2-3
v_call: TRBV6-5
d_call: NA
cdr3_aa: CASTGGGGTDTQYF

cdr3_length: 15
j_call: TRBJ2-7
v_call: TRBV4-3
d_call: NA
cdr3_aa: CASSQETGTPYEQYF

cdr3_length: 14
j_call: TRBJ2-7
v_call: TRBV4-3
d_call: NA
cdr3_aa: CASSQDRAGYEQYF

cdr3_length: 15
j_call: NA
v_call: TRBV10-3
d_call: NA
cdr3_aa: CAISESVIRGYEQYF

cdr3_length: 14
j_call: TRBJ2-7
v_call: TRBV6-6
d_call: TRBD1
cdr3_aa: CASSIRGLVHEQYF

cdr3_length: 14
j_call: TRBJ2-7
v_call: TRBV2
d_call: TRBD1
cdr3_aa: CASSSGQTGFLEYF

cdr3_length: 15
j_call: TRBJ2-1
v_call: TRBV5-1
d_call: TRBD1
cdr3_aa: CASYTPGGGYNEQFF

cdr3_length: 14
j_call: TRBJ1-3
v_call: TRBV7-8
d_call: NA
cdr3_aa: CASSFGDSGNTIYF

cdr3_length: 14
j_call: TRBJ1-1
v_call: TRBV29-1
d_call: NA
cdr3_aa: CSVRLDSLNTEAFF

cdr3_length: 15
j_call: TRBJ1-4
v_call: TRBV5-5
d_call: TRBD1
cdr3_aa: CASSRPGQGNEKLFF

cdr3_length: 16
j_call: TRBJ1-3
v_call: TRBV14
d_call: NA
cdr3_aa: CASSQFPQGSGNTIYF

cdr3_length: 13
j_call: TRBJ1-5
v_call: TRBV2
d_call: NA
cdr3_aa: CASVGQANQPQHF

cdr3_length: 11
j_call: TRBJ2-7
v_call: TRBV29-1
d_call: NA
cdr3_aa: CSVRALSEQYF

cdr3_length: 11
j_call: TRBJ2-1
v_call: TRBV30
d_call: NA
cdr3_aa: CAWTVYNEQFF

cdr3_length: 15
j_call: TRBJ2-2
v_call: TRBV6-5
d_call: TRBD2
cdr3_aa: CASRRTSGDTGELFF

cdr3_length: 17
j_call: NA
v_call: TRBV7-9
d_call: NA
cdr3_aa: CASRRFGTQDSSYEQYF

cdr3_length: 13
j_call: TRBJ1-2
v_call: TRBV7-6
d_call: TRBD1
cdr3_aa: CASSLGQGSSYTF

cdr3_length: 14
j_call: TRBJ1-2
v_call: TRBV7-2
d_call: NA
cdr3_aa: CASSLVGASTGYTF

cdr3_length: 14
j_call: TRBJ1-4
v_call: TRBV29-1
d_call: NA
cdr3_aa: CSVYTGSTNEKLFF

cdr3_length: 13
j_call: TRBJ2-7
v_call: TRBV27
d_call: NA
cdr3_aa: CASSMEEGYEQYF

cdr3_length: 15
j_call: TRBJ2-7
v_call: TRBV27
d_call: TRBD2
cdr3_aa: CASSFGTSGNYEQYF

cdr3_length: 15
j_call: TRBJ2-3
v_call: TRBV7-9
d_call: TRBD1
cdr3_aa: CASTAGTGSTDTQYF

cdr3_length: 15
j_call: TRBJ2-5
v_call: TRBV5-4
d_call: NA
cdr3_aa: CASRPNRYPQETQYF

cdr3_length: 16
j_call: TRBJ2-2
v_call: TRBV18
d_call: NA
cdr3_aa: CASSLSDISNTGELFF

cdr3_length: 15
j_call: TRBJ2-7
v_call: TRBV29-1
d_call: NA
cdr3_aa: CSVEFGGRGSQEQYF

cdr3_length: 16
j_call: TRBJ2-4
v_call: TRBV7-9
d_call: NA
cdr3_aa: CSSSPAGGRGKNIQYF

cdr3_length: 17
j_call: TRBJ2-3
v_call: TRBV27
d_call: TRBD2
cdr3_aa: CASSVFLAGGPRNTQYF

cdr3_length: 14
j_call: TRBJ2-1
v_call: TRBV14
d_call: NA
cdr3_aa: CASLPGGGRAEQFF

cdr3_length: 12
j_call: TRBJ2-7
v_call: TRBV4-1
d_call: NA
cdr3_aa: CASSQTGIEQYF

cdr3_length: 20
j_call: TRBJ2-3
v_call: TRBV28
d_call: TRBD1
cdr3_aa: CASSPGQGKSWWWGTDTQYF

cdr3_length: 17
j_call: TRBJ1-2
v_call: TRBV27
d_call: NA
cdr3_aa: CASRFGGPGWASYGYTF

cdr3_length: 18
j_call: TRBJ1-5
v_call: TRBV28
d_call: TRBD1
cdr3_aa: CASGPGTGWGPDNQPQHF

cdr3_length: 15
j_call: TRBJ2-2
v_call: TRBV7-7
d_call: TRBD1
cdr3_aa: CASSLGQGAVGELFF